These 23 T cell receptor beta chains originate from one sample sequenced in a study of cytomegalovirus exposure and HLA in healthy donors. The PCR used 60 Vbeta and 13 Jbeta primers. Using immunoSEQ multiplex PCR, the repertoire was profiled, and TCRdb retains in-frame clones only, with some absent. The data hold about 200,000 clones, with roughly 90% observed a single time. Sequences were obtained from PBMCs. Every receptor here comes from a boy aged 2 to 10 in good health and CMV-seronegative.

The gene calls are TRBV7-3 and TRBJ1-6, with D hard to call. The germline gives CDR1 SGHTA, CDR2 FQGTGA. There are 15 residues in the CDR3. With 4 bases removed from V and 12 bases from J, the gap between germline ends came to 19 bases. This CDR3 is CASSSLTRVDLPLHF. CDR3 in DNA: TGTGCCAGCAGCTCTTTAACACGGGTCGACCTACCCCTCCACTTT.

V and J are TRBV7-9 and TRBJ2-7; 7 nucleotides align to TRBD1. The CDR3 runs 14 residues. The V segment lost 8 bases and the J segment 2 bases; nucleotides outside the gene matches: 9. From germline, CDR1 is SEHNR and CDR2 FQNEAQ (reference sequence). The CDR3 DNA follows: TGTGCCAGCGCCCAGGGGGTCTATGCCTACGAGCAGTACTTC. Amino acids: CASAQGVYAYEQYF.

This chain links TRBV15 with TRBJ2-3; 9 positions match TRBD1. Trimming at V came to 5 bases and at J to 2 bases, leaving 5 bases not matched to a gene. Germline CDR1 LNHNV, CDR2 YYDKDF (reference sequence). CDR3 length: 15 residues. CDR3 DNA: TGTGCCACCAGCCCTCGGGACAGGGCCACAGATACGCAGTATTTT. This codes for CATSPRDRATDTQYF.

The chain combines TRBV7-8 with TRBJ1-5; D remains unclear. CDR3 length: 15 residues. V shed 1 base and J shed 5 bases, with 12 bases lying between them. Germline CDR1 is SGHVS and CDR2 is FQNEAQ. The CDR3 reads CASSLDPGFYQPQHF. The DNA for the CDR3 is TGTGCCAGCAGCTTAGATCCGGGGTTTTATCAGCCCCAGCATTTT.

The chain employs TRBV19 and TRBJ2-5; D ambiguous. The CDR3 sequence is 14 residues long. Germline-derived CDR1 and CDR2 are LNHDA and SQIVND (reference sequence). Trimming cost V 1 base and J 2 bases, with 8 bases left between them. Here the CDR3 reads CASSIVNNQETQYF. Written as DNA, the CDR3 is TGTGCCAGTAGTATAGTCAACAATCAAGAGACCCAGTACTTC.

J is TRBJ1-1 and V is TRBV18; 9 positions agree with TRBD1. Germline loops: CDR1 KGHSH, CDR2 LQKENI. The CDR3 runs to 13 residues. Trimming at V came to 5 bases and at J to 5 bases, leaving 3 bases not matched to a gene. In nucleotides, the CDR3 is TGTGCCAGCTCATCAGACAGGGGGACTGAAGCTTTCTTT. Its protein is CASSSDRGTEAFF.

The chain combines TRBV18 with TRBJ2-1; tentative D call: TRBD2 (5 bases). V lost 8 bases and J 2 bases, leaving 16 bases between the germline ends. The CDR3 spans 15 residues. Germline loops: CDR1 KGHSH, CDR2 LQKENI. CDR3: CASAEGLVTYNEQFF. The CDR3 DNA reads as TGTGCCAGCGCCGAGGGTCTCGTAACCTACAATGAGCAGTTCTTC.

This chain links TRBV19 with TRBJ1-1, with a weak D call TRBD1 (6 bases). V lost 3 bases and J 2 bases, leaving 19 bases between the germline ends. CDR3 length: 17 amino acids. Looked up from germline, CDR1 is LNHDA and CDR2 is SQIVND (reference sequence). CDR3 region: CASSMRGGLGYNTEAFF. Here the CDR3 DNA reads TGTGCCAGTAGTATGCGGGGGGGCCTCGGATATAACACTGAAGCTTTCTTT. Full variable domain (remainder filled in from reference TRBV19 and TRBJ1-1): DGGITQSPKYLFRKEGQNVTLSCEQNLNHDAMYWYRQDPGQGLRLIYYSQIVNDFQKGDIAEGYSVSREKKESFPLTVTSAQKNPTAFYLCASSMRGGLGYNTEAFFGQGTRLTVV.

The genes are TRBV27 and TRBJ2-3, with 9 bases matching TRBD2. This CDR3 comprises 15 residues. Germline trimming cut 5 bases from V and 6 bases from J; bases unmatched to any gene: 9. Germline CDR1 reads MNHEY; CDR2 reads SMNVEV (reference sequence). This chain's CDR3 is CASSLGTSLSDTQYF. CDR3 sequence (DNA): TGTGCCAGCAGTCTCGGGACTAGCCTTTCTGATACGCAGTATTTT.

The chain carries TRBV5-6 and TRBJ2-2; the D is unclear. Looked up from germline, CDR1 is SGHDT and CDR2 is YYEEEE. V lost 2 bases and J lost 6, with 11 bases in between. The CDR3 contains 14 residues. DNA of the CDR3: TGTGCCAGCAGCTTTGGTGGTATAGCCGGGGAGCTGTTTTTT. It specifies CASSFGGIAGELFF.

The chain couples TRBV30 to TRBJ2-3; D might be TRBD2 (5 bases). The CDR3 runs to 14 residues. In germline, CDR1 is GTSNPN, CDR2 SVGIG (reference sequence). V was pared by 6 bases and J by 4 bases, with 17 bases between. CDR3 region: CACSGGSDPDTQYF. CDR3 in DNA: TGTGCCTGTTCTGGAGGATCCGACCCAGATACGCAGTATTTT.

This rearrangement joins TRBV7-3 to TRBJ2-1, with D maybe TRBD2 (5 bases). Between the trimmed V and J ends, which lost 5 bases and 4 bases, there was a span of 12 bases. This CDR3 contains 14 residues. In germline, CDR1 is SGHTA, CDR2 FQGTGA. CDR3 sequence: CASSPNREYNEQFF. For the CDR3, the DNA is TGTGCCAGCAGCCCCAACCGGGAATACAATGAGCAGTTCTTC.

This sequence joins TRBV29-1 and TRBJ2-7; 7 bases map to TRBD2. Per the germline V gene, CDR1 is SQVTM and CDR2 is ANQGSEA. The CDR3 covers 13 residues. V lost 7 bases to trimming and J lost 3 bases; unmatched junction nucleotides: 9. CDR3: CSGLGEGRYEQYF. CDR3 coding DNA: TGCAGCGGTTTAGGGGAGGGCCGCTACGAGCAGTACTTC.

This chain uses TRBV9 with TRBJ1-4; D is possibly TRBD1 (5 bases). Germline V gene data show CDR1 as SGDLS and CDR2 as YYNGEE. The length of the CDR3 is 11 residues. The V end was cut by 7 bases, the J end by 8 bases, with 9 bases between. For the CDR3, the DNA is TGTGCCAGCGGGGCCGGGGAAAAACTGTTTTTT. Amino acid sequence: CASGAGEKLFF.

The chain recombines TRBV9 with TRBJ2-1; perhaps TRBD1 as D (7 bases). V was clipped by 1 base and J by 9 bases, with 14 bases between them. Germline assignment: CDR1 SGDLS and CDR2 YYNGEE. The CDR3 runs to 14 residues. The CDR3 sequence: CASSVRTQGGEQFF. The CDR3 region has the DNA TGTGCCAGCAGCGTACGGACTCAGGGGGGTGAGCAGTTCTTC.

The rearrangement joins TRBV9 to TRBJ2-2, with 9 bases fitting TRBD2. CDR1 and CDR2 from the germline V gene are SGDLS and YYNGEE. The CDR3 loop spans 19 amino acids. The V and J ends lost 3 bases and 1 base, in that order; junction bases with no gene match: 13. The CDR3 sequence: CASSEGGGAGGRNTGELFF. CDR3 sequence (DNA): TGTGCCAGCAGCGAGGGGGGTGGAGCGGGAGGACGGAACACCGGGGAGCTGTTTTTT.

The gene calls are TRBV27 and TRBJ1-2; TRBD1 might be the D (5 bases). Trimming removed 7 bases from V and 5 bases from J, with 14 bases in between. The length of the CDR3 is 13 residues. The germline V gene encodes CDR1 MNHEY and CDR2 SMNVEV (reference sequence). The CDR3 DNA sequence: TGTGCCAGCACCGGGGGTCCCACGTATGGCTACACCTTC. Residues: CASTGGPTYGYTF.

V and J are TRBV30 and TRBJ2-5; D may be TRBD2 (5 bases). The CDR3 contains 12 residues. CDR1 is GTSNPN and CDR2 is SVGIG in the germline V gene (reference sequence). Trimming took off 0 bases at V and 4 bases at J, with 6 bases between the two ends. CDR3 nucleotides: TGTGCCTGGAGTGTAGAGGGAGAGACCCAGTACTTC. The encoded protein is CAWSVEGETQYF.

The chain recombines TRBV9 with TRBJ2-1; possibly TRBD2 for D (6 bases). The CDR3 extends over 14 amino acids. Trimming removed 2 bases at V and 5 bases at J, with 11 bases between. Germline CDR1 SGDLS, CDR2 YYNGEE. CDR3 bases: TGTGCCAGCAGCGTTGGGGGGAGCGACAATGAGCAGTTCTTC. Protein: CASSVGGSDNEQFF.

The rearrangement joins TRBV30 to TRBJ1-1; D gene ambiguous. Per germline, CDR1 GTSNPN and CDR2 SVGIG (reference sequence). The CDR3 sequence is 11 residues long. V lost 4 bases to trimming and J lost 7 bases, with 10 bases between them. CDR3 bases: TGTGCCTGGAAAGGTCCGGGTGAAGCTTTCTTT. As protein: CAWKGPGEAFF.

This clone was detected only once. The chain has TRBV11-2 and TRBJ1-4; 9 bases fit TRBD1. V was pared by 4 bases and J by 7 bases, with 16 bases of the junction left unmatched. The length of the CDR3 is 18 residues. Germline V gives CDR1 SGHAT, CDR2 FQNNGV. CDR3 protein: CASSSGPGTGIRGEKLFF. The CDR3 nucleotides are TGTGCCAGCAGCTCCGGTCCCGGGACAGGGATCAGAGGTGAAAAACTGTTTTTT. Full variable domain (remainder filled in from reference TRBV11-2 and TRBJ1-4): EAGVAQSPRYKIIEKRQSVAFWCNPISGHATLYWYQQILGQGPKLLIQFQNNGVVDDSQLPKDRFSAERLKGVDSTLKIQPAKLEDSAVYLCASSSGPGTGIRGEKLFFGSGTQLSVL.

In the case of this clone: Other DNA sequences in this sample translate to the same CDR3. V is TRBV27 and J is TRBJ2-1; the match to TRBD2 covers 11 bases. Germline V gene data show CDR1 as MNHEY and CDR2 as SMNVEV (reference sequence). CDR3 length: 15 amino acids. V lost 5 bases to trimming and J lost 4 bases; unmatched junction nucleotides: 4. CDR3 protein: CASSPGTSGYNEQFF. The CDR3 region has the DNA TGTGCCAGCAGTCCCGGGACTAGCGGTTACAATGAGCAGTTCTTC.

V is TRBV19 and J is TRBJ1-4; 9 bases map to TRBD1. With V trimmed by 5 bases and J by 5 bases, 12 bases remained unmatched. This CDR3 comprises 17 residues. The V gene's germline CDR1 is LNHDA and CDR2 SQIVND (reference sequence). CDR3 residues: CASSPSRDREGNEKLFF. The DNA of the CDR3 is TGTGCCAGTAGTCCCTCCCGGGACAGGGAGGGGAATGAAAAACTGTTTTTT.